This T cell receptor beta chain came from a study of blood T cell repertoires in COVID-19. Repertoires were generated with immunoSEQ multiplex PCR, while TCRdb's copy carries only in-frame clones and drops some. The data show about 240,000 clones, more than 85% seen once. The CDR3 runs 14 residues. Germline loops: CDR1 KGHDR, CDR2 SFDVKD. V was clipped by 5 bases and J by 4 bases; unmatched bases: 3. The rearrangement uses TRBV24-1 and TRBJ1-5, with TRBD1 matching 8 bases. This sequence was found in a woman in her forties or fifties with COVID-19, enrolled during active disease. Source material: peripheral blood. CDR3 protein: CATSAGTGNQPQHF. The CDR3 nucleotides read TGTGCCACCAGTGCGGGGACAGGAAATCAGCCCCAGCATTTT.